The sequence of this TCR beta chain was determined in a study of blood T cell repertoires in COVID-19. Sequencing was performed with immunoSEQ multiplex PCR; in TCRdb, only in-frame clones are kept and a portion is missing. The data hold 23,000 or so clones, with 80% to 90% observed a single time. Germline loops: CDR1 SGHNT, CDR2 YYREEE (reference sequence). The CDR3 loop spans 13 amino acids. Trimming took 5 bases from V and 0 from J, leaving 9 bases between them. This receptor was identified in a man between 65 and 80 years old with acute or convalescent COVID-19. Material: peripheral blood. V gene TRBV5-4 combines with J gene TRBJ2-7; D not certain. The CDR3 DNA reads TGTGCCAGCAGTGACACTTCCTCCTACGAGCAGTACTTC. Translated, it gives CASSDTSSYEQYF.